This TCR beta chain was retrieved from a study of blood T cell repertoires in COVID-19. Sequencing used immunoSEQ multiplex PCR; TCRdb keeps in-frame clones, though not all of them. The sample records roughly 500,000 clones, more than 75% being singletons. Per the germline V gene, CDR1 is MGHDK and CDR2 is SYGVNS. Trimming took 2 bases from V and 4 from J, leaving 8 bases between them. This CDR3 region has 13 residues. Material: PBMCs or T cells enriched from blood (not recorded which). The TCR comes from a woman in her forties who had recovered from COVID-19. The chain is built from TRBV25-1 and TRBJ1-1, with D possibly TRBD1 on 5 matching bases. In DNA form, the CDR3 reads TGTGCCAGCAGTGAACAGGGAAGCACTGAAGCTTTCTTT. Protein sequence: CASSEQGSTEAFF.